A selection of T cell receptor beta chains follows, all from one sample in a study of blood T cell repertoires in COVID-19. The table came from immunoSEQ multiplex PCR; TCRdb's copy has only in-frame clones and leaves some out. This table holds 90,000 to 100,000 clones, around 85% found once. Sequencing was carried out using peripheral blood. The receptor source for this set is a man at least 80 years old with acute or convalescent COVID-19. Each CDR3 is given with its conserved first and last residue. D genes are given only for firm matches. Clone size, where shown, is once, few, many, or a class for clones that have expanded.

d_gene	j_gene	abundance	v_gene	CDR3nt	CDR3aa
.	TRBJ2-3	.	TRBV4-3	TGCGCCAGCAGCCAAGTCCTATCTTCGGCGGGGGCATGGGATACGCAGTATTTT	CASSQVLSSAGAWDTQYF
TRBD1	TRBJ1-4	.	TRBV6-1	TGTGCCAGCAGTGATCGAGTTTGGGACAGGGGGCGGTCTAATGAAAAACTGTTTTTT	CASSDRVWDRGRSNEKLFF
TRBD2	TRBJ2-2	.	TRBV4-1	TGCGCCAGCAGCCATCCTAGCGGAACCGGGGAGCTGTTTTTT	CASSHPSGTGELFF
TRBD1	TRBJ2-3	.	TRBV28	TGTGCCAGCAGTTTGGGACAGGGTGGTACAGATACGCAGTATTTT	CASSLGQGGTDTQYF
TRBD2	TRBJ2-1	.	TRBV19	TGTGCCAGTAGTAGGTGGGAGGGCCCTGGTAATGAGCAGTTCTTC	CASSRWEGPGNEQFF
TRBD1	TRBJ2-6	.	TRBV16	TGTGCCAGCAGCCAATCATCAGGGGGCCCCTATGGGGCCAACGTCCTGACTTTC	CASSQSSGGPYGANVLTF
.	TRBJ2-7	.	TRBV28	TGTGCCAGCAGTCCACCGACAGCGAGCTACGAGCAGTACTTC	CASSPPTASYEQYF
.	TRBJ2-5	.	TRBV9	TGTGCCAGCAGCGCTGGGACAACAGTAGGGGAGACCCAGTACTTC	CASSAGTTVGETQYF
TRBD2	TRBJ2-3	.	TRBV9	TGTGCCAGCAGCCGAGACCCTAGCGGGAGGGCCTTAGCAGATACGCAGTATTTT	CASSRDPSGRALADTQYF
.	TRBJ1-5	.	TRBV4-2	TGTGCCAGCAGCCAAGATTGGCTCGGACAGATTAGCAATCAGCCCCAGCATTTT	CASSQDWLGQISNQPQHF
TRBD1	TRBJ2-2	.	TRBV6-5	TGTGCCAGCAGTCGACAGGGGATCACCGGGGAGCTGTTTTTT	CASSRQGITGELFF
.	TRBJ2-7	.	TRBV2	TGTGCCAGCAATCAGATGCGGGGCTACGAGCAGTACTTC	CASNQMRGYEQYF
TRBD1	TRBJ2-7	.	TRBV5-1	TGCGCCAGCAGCTTGTCAGGGGGTTCCTACGAGCAGTACTTC	CASSLSGGSYEQYF
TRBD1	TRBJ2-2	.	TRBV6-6	TGTGCCAGCAGTCGGCAGGGGGCTCGGTTCGGGGAGCTGTTTTTT	CASSRQGARFGELFF
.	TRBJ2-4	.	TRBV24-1	TGTGCCACCAGTGACACCGGGACTCCAGCCAAAAACATTCAGTACTTC	CATSDTGTPAKNIQYF
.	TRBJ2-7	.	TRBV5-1	TGCGCCAGCAGCTTGGTGGGGGCGCAGGAGCAGTACTTC	CASSLVGAQEQYF
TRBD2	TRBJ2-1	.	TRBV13	TGTGCCAGCAGCTCCTGGGGGGGGGAGCAGTTCTTC	CASSSWGGEQFF
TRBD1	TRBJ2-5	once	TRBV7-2	TGTGCCAGCAGCCGGACAGGACAAGAGACCCAGTACTTC	CASSRTGQETQYF
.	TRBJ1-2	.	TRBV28	TGTGCCAGCAGTTTATCACCCGACAGCAACTATGGCTACACCTTC	CASSLSPDSNYGYTF
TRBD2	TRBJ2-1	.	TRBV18	TGTGCCAGCTCCCGGACTAGCGAAACGGACTACAATGAGCAGTTCTTC	CASSRTSETDYNEQFF
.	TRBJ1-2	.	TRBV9	TGTGCCAGCAGCGCAGAGTGGGGGGAAGGTTATGGCTACACCTTC	CASSAEWGEGYGYTF
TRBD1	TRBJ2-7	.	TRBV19	TGTGCCAGTAGTACTGGAGGACAGGGGGCGTACGAGCAGTACTTC	CASSTGGQGAYEQYF
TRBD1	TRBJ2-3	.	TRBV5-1	TGCGCCAGCAGCTTGGTAGGGACAGGACCCGGGGGATATTTT	CASSLVGTGPGGYF
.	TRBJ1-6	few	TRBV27	TGTGCCAGCAGCCTTAAGCAGACAGGTGGTAATTCACCCCTCCACTTT	CASSLKQTGGNSPLHF
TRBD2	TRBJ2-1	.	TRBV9	TGTGCCAGCAGCGTAGGGGGGAGCGGGAGGGCCGGGAATGAGCAGTTCTTC	CASSVGGSGRAGNEQFF
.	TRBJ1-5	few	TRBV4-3	TGCGCCAGCAGCCAAGAAAACTTAGGGCAGGGAAATCAGCCCCAGCATTTT	CASSQENLGQGNQPQHF
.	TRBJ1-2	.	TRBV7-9	TGTGCCAGCGGCGGGGGAAGTAACCTCGCTGGCTACACCTTC	CASGGGSNLAGYTF
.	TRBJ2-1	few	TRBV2	TGTGCCAGCAGCCGACCGGACAGTCCTAATGAGCAGTTCTTC	CASSRPDSPNEQFF
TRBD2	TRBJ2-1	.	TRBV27	TGTGCCAGCAGTTACTCAAGACTAGCGGCCTACAATGAGCAGTTCTTC	CASSYSRLAAYNEQFF
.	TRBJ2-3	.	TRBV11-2	TGTGCCAGCAGCCTTGAGGACATTCCCACAGATACGCAGTATTTT	CASSLEDIPTDTQYF
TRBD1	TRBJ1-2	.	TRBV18	TGTGCCAGCTCACCCTCCTCGGGAGGGGGCGCGCAAGGCTACACCTTC	CASSPSSGGGAQGYTF
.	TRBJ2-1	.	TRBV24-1	TGTGCCACCAGTGATAGGACTACCGGCTACAATGAGCAGTTCTTC	CATSDRTTGYNEQFF
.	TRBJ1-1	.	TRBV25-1	TGTGCCAGCAGTGAATTGGGGGCCGAAGCTTTCTTT	CASSELGAEAFF
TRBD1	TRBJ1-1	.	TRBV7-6	TGTGCCAGCAGTCAACCGGGACAGGGAGCTGAAGCTTTCTTT	CASSQPGQGAEAFF
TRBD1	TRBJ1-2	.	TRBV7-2	TGTGCCAGCAGCTGGGACAGAAACTATGGCTACACCTTC	CASSWDRNYGYTF
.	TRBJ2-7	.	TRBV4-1	TGCGCCAGCAGCCTCTCCCTGGGGCAGTCCTACGAGCAGTACTTC	CASSLSLGQSYEQYF
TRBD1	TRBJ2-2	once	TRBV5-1	TGCGCCAGCAGCTTCAACAGGGGGCGCATGAAGCTGTTTTTT	CASSFNRGRMKLFF
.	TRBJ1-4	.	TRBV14	TGTGCCAGCAGCCAAAGGACATTTACTAATGAAAAACTGTTTTTT	CASSQRTFTNEKLFF
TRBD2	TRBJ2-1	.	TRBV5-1	TGCGCCAGCAGCTTGCTGACTAGCGGGAGTGCGAACGACCGATACAATGAGCAGTTCTTC	CASSLLTSGSANDRYNEQFF
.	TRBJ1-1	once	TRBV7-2	TGTGCCAGCAGCTCAACAGGCGGCCAAACTGAAGCTTTCTTT	CASSSTGGQTEAFF
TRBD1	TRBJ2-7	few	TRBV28	TGTGCCAGCAGCTTTCTCCAGACAGGGAGCTACGAGCAGTACTTC	CASSFLQTGSYEQYF
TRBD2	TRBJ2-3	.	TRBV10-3	TGTGCCATCAATCTAGCGGGAGCGGGGACAGATACGCAGTATTTT	CAINLAGAGTDTQYF
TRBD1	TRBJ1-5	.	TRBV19	TGTGCCAGTAGATACAGGGGGCAAGATCAGCCCCAGCATTTT	CASRYRGQDQPQHF
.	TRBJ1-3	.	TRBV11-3	TGTGCCAGCAGCTCTTCGCCAGAGGCGTACTCTGGAAACACCATATATTTT	CASSSSPEAYSGNTIYF
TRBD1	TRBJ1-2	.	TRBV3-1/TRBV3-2	TGTGCCAGCAGTCGACAGGGGGCGAGTAAGGATGGCTACACCTTC	CASSRQGASKDGYTF
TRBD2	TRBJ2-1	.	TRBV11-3	TGTGCCAGCAGCTTTAACAGCGGGAGGGGAAAGTCCTACAATGAGCAGTTCTTC	CASSFNSGRGKSYNEQFF
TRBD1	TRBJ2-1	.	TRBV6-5	TGTGCCATAACCGGGACAGGGGTCTACAATGAGCAGTTCTTC	CAITGTGVYNEQFF
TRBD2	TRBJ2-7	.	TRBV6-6	TGTGCCAGCAGTACGACCGGGACTACCACCTACGAGCAGTACTTC	CASSTTGTTTYEQYF
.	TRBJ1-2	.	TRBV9	TGTGCCAGCAGCGTAGAACCGGTTGGGAGGGCCAGCACCTTC	CASSVEPVGRASTF
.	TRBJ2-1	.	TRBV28	TGTGCCAGCAGGGAGACCCAGGGGACCTACTACAATGAGCAGTTCTTC	CASRETQGTYYNEQFF
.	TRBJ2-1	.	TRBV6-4	TGTGCCAGCAGTGAAGAGCCAGGGGTCGCCTACAATGAGCAGTTCTTC	CASSEEPGVAYNEQFF
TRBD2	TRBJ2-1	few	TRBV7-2	TGTGCCAGCAGCTCGACTAGCGGGAGACGAAATGAGCAGTTCTTC	CASSSTSGRRNEQFF
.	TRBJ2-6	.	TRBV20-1	TGCAGTGCTAGTCGTCCCGGGGCCAACGTCCTGACTTTC	CSASRPGANVLTF
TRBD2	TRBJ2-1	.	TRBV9	TGTGCCAGCAGCGTCGGGACTAGCGGGATCGGTGAGCAGTTCTTC	CASSVGTSGIGEQFF
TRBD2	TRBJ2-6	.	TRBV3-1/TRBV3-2	TGTGCCAGCAGCCCCCGCGCAGGGAGGGGCAGCTCTGGGGCCAACGTCCTGACTTTC	CASSPRAGRGSSGANVLTF